A single sample gave rise to the 11 T cell receptor beta chains below, sequenced in a study of cytomegalovirus exposure and HLA in healthy donors. 13 Jbeta primers and 60 Vbeta primers were used for the PCR. The data were produced by immunoSEQ multiplex PCR, yet TCRdb's version contains in-frame clones alone and is incomplete. The data contain over 150,000 clones, around 80% of them singletons. Material for sequencing was PBMCs. These receptors were collected from a man in his forties in good health and CMV-seronegative.

The chain recombines TRBV4-1 with TRBJ2-5; D may be TRBD1 (5 bases). Near its end, the DNA agrees better with TRBJ2-7, so the J call may be wrong. This CDR3 has 14 residues. CDR1 MGHRA and CDR2 YSYEKL come from the germline V gene. The CDR3 spells CASSQADTTYEQYF. CDR3 coding DNA: TGCGCCAGCAGCCAGGCGGACACTACCTACGAGCAGTACTTC.

The J gene is TRBJ2-6, the V gene TRBV7-2; D is unresolved. Trimming stripped 5 bases from V and 4 bases from J, with 9 bases between. Germline V CDR1 and CDR2: SGHTA, FQGNSA. The CDR3 covers 14 residues. DNA of the CDR3: TGTGCCAGCAGCCCCGCGATCGGGGCCAACGTCCTGACTTTC. This sequence encodes CASSPAIGANVLTF.

Only one count was recorded for this clone. The J gene is TRBJ2-6, the V gene TRBV30; weak D call: TRBD2 (6 bases). Trimming stripped 1 base from V and 2 bases from J, with 6 bases between. Germline assignment: CDR1 GTSNPN and CDR2 SVGIG (reference sequence). This CDR3 is 14 amino acids long. CDR3 bases: TGTGCCTGGAGTGGGGGGGCTGGGGCCAACGTCCTGACTTTC. This sequence encodes CAWSGGAGANVLTF.

This chain links TRBV18 with TRBJ1-5, with D tentatively TRBD1 (6 bases). V was shortened by 5 bases and J by 7 bases, with 15 bases between the two germline ends. Germline-derived CDR1 and CDR2 are KGHSH and LQKENI. The CDR3 is 14 residues long. CDR3 bases: TGTGCCAGCTCAGAGGGGGGGGCCGGGCAGCCCCAGCATTTT. Protein product: CASSEGGAGQPQHF.

The J gene is TRBJ1-5, the V gene TRBV25-1, with 7 bases identical to TRBD1. Germline V gene data show CDR1 as MGHDK and CDR2 as SYGVNS. This CDR3 spans 15 amino acids. Losses at the gene ends were 5 bases for V and 6 bases for J; bases not matched to a gene: 10. The CDR3 loop is CASSKGKQGCQPQHF. For the CDR3, the DNA is TGTGCCAGCAGTAAAGGAAAACAGGGGTGTCAGCCCCAGCATTTT. Complete variable domain (other parts from reference TRBV25-1 and TRBJ1-5): EADIYQTPRYLVIGTGKKITLECSQTMGHDKMYWYQQDPGMELHLIHYSYGVNSTEKGDLSSESTVSRIRTEHFPLTLESARPSHTSQYLCASSKGKQGCQPQHFGDGTRLSIL.

The chain recombines TRBV5-1 with TRBJ2-6; tentative D call: TRBD2 (5 bases). The V end was cut by 2 bases, the J end by 2 bases, with 8 bases between. Germline V gene sequence: CDR1 SGHRS, CDR2 YFSETQ. CDR3 length: 15 amino acids. The CDR3 loop is CASSFDGAGANVLTF. Here the CDR3 DNA reads TGCGCCAGCAGCTTCGACGGGGCTGGGGCCAACGTCCTGACTTTC.

V usage is TRBV28 and J usage is TRBJ1-5; tentative D call: TRBD1 (5 bases). V shed 1 base and J shed 7 bases, with 14 bases lying between them. Germline CDR1 reads MDHEN; CDR2 reads SYDVKM. The CDR3 length is 15 residues. CDR3 sequence (DNA): TGTGCCAGCAGTTTATACGCAGGGATGGGCCAGCCCCAGCATTTT. Translating it yields CASSLYAGMGQPQHF.

This clone was recorded once. CDR3 sequence (DNA): TGTGCCAGCAGCCCTTGGACAGGATTCCATGAGCAGTTCTTC. It specifies CASSPWTGFHEQFF. The chain employs TRBV11-2 and TRBJ2-1; the match to TRBD1 covers 7 bases. The length of the CDR3 is 14 residues. After removal of 5 bases from V and 8 bases from J, the junction contained 9 bases not matched to a gene. CDR1 and CDR2 from the germline V gene are SGHAT and FQNNGV.

This clone has more than one count but fewer than ten. The genes are TRBV13 and TRBJ2-1; TRBD1 might be the D (6 bases). CDR3 length equals 14 residues. The germline V and J ends were trimmed by 5 bases and 3 bases, with 11 bases remaining between them. The germline gives CDR1 PRHDT, CDR2 FYEKMQ (reference sequence). In nucleotides, the CDR3 is TGTGCCAGCAGCCGAACAGGGCTCTACAATGAGCAGTTCTTC. This codes for CASSRTGLYNEQFF. Using reference TRBV13 and TRBJ2-1 for the parts outside the CDR3, the full variable domain is AAGVIQSPRHLIKEKRETATLKCYPIPRHDTVYWYQQGPGQDPQFLISFYEKMQSDKGSIPDRFSAQQFSDYHSELNMSSLELGDSALYFCASSRTGLYNEQFFGPGTRLTVL.

V usage is TRBV6-1 and J usage is TRBJ1-4, with D unclear. The V gene lost 2 bases and the J gene lost 7 bases, with 8 bases spanning the gap. Germline values: CDR1 MNHNS, CDR2 SASEGT. This CDR3 has 13 amino acids. CDR3: CASSELWSEKLFF. CDR3 coding DNA: TGTGCCAGCAGTGAACTATGGAGTGAAAAACTGTTTTTT.

The rearrangement joins TRBV6-6 to TRBJ2-7; D gene uncertain. Looked up from germline, CDR1 is MNHNY and CDR2 is SVGAGI (reference sequence). The CDR3 sequence is 14 residues long. The germline V and J ends were trimmed by 2 bases and 8 bases, with 16 bases remaining between them. CDR3 nucleotide sequence: TGTGCCAGCAGTTACGAGAGGCAGTATATCAAGCAGTACTTC. It codes for CASSYERQYIKQYF.